The entry below gives a single TCR beta chain sequence along with its context. Its target is unknown. The junction differs from germline at one of its ends, possibly a read error. Time point in this sample: newly diagnosed GD, antithyroid drugs for less than 3 months. Generation of the TCR library employed RNA extracted from PBMCs. Patients met American Thyroid Association criteria for Graves' disease. With iRepertoire HTBI primers and Arm-PCR of CDR3 regions, TCR beta libraries were built. MiXCR, applied by TCRdb to the multiplex PCR reads, yields one record per CDR3 protein. The data show 450,000 to 650,000 distinct CDR3 sequences, with about 16% seen just once and roughly 25% held by the top ten. The data derive from a study of regulatory T cells in long-lasting Graves disease. Study-wide findings and caveats: Sharing of public clonotypes was greater in persistent patients (under 3,000) than in new patients (about 970). Persistent disease samples used TRBV28, TRBJ1-2 and TRBJ2-5 preferentially.

The CDR3 length is 12 residues. Germline values: CDR1 SNHLY, CDR2 FYNNEI. These sequences were also reported in another study, on T cells in Graves' hyperthyroidism and ophthalmopathy. From that second work: Pregnant or lactating patients were excluded, as were those with uncontrolled infection or other autoimmune disease.

This TCR was recovered from a woman aged 40-60 years with Graves disease. Sequences were derived from peripheral blood mononuclear cells (PBMCs), sampled at new diagnosis, from a patient treated with antithyroid drugs. The V and J genes are TRBV2 and TRBJ1-2; D unclear. CDR3 loop: CATSDPNNGYTF. CDR3 DNA sequence: TGTGCCACCAGTGACCCCAACAATGGCTACACCTTC. The variable domain in full, completed from reference TRBV2 and TRBJ1-2, reads EPEVTQTPSHQVTQMGQEVILRCVPISNHLYFYWYRQILGQKVEFLVSFYNNEISEKSEIFDDQFSVERPDGSNFTLKIRSTKLEDSAMYFCATSDPNNGYTFGSGTRLTVV.